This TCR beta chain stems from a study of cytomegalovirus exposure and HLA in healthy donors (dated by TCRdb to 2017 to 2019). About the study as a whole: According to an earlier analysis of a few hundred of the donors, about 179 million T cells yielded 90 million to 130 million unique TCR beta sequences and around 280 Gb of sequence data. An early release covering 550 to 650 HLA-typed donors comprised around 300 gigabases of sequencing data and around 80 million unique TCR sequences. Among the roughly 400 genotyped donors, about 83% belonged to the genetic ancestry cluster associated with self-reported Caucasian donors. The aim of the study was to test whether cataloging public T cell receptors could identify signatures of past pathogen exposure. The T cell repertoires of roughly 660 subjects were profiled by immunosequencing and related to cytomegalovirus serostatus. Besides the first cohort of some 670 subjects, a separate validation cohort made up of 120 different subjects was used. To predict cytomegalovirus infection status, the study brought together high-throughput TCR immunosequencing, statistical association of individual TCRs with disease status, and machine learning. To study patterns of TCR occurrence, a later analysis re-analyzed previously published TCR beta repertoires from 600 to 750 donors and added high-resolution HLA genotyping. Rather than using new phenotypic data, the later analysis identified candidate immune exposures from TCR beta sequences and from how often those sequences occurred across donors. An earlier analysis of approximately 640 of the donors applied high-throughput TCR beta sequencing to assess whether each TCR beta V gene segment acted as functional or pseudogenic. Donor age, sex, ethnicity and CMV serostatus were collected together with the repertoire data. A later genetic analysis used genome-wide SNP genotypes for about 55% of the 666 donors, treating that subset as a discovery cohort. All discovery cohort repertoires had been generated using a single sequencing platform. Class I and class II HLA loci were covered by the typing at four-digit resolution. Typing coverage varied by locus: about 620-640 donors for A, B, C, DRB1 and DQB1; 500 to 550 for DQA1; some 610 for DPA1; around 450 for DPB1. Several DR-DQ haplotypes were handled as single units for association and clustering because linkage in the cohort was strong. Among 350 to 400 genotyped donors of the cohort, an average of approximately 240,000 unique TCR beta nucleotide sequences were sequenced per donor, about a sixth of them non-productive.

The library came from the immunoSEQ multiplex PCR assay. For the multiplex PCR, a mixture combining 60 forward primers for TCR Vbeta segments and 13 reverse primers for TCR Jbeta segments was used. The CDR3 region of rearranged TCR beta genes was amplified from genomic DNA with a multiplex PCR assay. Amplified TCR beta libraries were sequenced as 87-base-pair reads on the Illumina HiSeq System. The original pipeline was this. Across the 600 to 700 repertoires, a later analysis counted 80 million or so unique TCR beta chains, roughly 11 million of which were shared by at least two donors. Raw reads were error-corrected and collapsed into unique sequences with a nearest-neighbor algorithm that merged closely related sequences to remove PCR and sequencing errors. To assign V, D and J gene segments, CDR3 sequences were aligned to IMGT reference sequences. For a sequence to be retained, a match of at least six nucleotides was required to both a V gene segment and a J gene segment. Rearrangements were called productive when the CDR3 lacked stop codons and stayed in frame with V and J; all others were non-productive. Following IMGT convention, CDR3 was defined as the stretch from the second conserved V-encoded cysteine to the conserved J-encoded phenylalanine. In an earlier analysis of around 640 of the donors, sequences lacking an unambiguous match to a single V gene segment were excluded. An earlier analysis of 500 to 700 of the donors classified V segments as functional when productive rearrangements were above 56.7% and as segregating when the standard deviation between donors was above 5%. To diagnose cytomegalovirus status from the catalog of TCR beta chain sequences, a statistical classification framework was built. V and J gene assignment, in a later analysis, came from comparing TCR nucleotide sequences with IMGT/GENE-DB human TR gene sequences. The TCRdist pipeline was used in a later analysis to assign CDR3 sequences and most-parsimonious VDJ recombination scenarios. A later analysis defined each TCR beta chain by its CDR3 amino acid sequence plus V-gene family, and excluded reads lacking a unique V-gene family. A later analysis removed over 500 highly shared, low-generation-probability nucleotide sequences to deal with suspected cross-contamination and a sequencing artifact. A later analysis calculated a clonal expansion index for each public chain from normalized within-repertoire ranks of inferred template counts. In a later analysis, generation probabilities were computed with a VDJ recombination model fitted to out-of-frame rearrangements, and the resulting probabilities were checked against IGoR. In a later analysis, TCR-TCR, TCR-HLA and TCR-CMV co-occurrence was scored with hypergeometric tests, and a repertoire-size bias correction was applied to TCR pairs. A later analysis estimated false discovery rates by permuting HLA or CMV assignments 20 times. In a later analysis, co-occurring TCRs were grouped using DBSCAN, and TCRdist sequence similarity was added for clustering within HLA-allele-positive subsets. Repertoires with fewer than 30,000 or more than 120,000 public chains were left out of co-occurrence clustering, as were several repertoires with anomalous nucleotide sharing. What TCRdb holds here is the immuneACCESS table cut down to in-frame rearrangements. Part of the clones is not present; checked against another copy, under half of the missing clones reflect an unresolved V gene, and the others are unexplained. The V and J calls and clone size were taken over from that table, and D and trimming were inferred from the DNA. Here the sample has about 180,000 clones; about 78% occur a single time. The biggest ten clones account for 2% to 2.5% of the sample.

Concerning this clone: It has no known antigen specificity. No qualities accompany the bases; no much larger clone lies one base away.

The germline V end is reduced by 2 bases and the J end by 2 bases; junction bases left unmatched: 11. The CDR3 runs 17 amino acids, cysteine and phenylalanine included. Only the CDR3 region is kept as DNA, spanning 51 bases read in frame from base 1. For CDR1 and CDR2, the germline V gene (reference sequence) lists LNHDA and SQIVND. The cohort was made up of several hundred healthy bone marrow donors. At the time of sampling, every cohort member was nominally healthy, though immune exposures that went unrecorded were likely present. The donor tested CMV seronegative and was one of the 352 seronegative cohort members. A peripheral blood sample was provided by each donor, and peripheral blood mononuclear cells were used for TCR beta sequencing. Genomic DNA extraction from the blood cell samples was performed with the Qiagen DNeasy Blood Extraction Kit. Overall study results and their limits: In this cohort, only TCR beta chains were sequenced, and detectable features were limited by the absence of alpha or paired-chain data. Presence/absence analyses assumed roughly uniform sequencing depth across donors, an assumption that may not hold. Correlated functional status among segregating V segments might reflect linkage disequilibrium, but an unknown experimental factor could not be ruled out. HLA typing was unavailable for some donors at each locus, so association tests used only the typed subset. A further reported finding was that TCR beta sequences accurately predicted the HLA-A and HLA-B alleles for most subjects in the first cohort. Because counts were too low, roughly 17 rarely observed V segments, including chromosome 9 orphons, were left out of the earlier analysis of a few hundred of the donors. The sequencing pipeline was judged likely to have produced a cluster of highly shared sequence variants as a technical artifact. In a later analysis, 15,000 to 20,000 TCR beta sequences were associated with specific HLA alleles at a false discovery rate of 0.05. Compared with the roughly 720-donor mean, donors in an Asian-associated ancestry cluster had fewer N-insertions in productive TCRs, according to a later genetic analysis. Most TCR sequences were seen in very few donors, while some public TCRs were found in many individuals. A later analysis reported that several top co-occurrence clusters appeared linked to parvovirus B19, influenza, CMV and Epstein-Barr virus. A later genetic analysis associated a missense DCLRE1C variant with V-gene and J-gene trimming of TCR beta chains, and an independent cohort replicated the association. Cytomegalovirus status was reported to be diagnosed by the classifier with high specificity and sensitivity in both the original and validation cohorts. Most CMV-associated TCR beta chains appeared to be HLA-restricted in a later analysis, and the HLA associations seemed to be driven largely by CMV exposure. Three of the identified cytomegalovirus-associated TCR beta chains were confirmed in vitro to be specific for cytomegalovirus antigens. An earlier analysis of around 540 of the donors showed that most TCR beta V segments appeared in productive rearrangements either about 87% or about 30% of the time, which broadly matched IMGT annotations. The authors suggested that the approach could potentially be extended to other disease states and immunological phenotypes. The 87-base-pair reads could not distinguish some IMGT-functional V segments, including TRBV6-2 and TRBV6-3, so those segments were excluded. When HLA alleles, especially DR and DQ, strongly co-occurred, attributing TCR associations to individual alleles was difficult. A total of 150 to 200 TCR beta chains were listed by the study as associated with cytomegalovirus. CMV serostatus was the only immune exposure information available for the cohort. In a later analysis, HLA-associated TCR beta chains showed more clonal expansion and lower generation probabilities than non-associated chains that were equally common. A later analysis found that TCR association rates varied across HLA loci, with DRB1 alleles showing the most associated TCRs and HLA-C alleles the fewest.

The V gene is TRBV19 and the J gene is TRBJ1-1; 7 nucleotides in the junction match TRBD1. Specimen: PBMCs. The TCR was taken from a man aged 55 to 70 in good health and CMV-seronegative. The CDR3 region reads CASSIPTRAGGNTEAFF. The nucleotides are TGTGCCAGTAGTATACCGACGCGGGCAGGGGGAAACACTGAAGCTTTCTTT.